Listed below are T cell receptor beta chains from one sample, sequenced in a study of blood T cell repertoires in COVID-19. The data were produced by immunoSEQ multiplex PCR, yet TCRdb's version contains in-frame clones alone and is incomplete. Here the sample spans roughly 240,000 clones, roughly 85% being singletons. The specimen was PBMCs or T cells enriched from blood (not recorded which). Source of these receptors: a woman aged 45 to 65 with acute COVID-19. The CDR3 runs from the conserved cysteine through the conserved F or W. The D gene is left open where the match is weak. Size is stated for part of the rows, as once, few or many counts, or as a class when the clone is expanded.

j_gene: TRBJ1-3; v_gene: TRBV30; d_gene: .; abundance: .; CDR3aa: CAWSVPAVSGNTIYF; CDR3nt: TGTGCCTGGAGTGTACCCGCGGTCTCTGGAAACACCATATATTTT
j_gene: TRBJ2-1; v_gene: TRBV18; d_gene: .; abundance: .; CDR3aa: CASSPPKQGPSSSYNEQFF; CDR3nt: TGTGCCAGCTCACCACCGAAGCAGGGCCCAAGTAGCTCCTACAATGAGCAGTTCTTC
j_gene: TRBJ1-2; v_gene: TRBV9; d_gene: .; abundance: .; CDR3aa: CASSVERAAPWYGYTF; CDR3nt: TGTGCCAGCAGCGTAGAGCGCGCGGCGCCGTGGTATGGCTACACCTTC
j_gene: TRBJ2-5; v_gene: TRBV18; d_gene: .; abundance: once; CDR3aa: CASSPTGPQETQYF; CDR3nt: TGTGCCAGCTCACCGACAGGACCCCAAGAGACCCAGTACTTC
j_gene: TRBJ1-1; v_gene: TRBV5-1; d_gene: TRBD1; abundance: .; CDR3aa: CASSPGTGGLGNTEAFF; CDR3nt: TGCGCCAGCAGCCCGGGGACAGGGGGCTTGGGGAACACTGAAGCTTTCTTT
j_gene: TRBJ1-1; v_gene: TRBV6-2/TRBV6-3; d_gene: .; abundance: .; CDR3aa: CASSPGTQNTEAFF; CDR3nt: TGTGCCAGCAGCCCCGGGACTCAGAACACTGAAGCTTTCTTT
j_gene: TRBJ1-6; v_gene: TRBV11-2; d_gene: .; abundance: .; CDR3aa: CASSLDPGQYNSPLHF; CDR3nt: TGTGCCAGCAGCTTAGACCCCGGACAATATAATTCACCCCTCCACTTT
j_gene: TRBJ2-7; v_gene: TRBV5-6; d_gene: .; abundance: .; CDR3aa: CASSLARQGLYEQYF; CDR3nt: TGTGCCAGCAGCTTGGCTCGGCAGGGACTCTACGAGCAGTACTTC
j_gene: TRBJ2-1; v_gene: TRBV2; d_gene: TRBD2; abundance: many; CDR3aa: CASLAGGEQFF; CDR3nt: TGTGCCAGCCTAGCGGGGGGCGAGCAGTTCTTC
j_gene: TRBJ2-5; v_gene: TRBV11-2; d_gene: TRBD1; abundance: .; CDR3aa: CASSLGQGAQETQYF; CDR3nt: TGTGCCAGCAGCTTAGGACAGGGGGCTCAAGAGACCCAGTACTTC
j_gene: TRBJ2-6; v_gene: TRBV7-9; d_gene: TRBD1; abundance: .; CDR3aa: CASRTQGALLVGANVLTF; CDR3nt: TGTGCCAGCAGGACTCAGGGGGCCCTGCTTGTGGGGGCCAACGTCCTGACTTTC
j_gene: TRBJ1-5; v_gene: TRBV18; d_gene: .; abundance: .; CDR3aa: CASSPRGNSNQPQHF; CDR3nt: TGTGCCAGCTCACCACGAGGGAATAGCAATCAGCCCCAGCATTTT
j_gene: TRBJ1-2; v_gene: TRBV5-4; d_gene: .; abundance: once; CDR3aa: CASSLADRTNYGYTF; CDR3nt: TGTGCCAGCAGCTTGGCGGACAGAACTAACTATGGCTACACCTTC
j_gene: TRBJ2-1; v_gene: TRBV24-1; d_gene: .; abundance: .; CDR3aa: CATSVGGQGTNEQFF; CDR3nt: TGTGCCACCAGTGTGGGGGGGCAGGGGACCAATGAGCAGTTCTTC
j_gene: TRBJ1-2; v_gene: TRBV12-3/TRBV12-4; d_gene: .; abundance: .; CDR3aa: CASIRSGVKGYTF; CDR3nt: TGTGCCAGCATTCGTTCAGGGGTGAAAGGCTACACCTTC
j_gene: TRBJ1-5; v_gene: TRBV19; d_gene: .; abundance: .; CDR3aa: CASSIVSVGAQPQHF; CDR3nt: TGTGCCAGTAGTATAGTTTCGGTAGGGGCTCAGCCCCAGCATTTT
j_gene: TRBJ2-1; v_gene: TRBV30; d_gene: TRBD1; abundance: .; CDR3aa: CAWSAPGGRLDNEQFF; CDR3nt: TGTGCCTGGAGTGCCCCAGGGGGACGGCTCGACAATGAGCAGTTCTTC
j_gene: TRBJ1-1; v_gene: TRBV29-1; d_gene: .; abundance: .; CDR3aa: CSVGGGLGTEAFF; CDR3nt: TGCAGCGTTGGAGGAGGCCTAGGGACTGAAGCTTTCTTT
j_gene: TRBJ1-1; v_gene: TRBV27; d_gene: TRBD1; abundance: .; CDR3aa: CASSIRQGMAAEAFF; CDR3nt: TGTGCCAGCAGTATAAGACAGGGGATGGCGGCTGAAGCTTTCTTT
j_gene: TRBJ2-5; v_gene: TRBV5-1; d_gene: .; abundance: many; CDR3aa: CASSLPGEETQYF; CDR3nt: TGCGCCAGCAGCTTACCGGGGGAAGAGACCCAGTACTTC
j_gene: TRBJ2-2; v_gene: TRBV15; d_gene: .; abundance: .; CDR3aa: CATSSGRQENTGELFF; CDR3nt: TGTGCCACCAGCAGCGGCCGACAGGAGAACACCGGGGAGCTGTTTTTT
j_gene: TRBJ2-7; v_gene: TRBV12-5; d_gene: .; abundance: .; CDR3aa: CASGLGQNYEQYF; CDR3nt: TGTGCTAGTGGTTTGGGACAGAATTACGAGCAGTACTTC
j_gene: TRBJ1-1; v_gene: TRBV7-9; d_gene: TRBD1; abundance: .; CDR3aa: CASSRELDRKNTEAFF; CDR3nt: TGTGCCAGCAGCCGAGAATTGGACAGGAAGAACACTGAAGCTTTCTTT
j_gene: TRBJ2-2; v_gene: TRBV24-1; d_gene: TRBD2; abundance: .; CDR3aa: CATSGAPGGGETNTGELFF; CDR3nt: TGTGCCACCAGTGGGGCCCCGGGAGGCGGGGAGACGAACACCGGGGAGCTGTTTTTT
j_gene: TRBJ2-1; v_gene: TRBV7-3; d_gene: TRBD2; abundance: once; CDR3aa: CASSQGTSGGDEQFF; CDR3nt: TGTGCCAGCAGTCAAGGGACTAGCGGGGGTGATGAGCAGTTCTTC
j_gene: TRBJ1-6; v_gene: TRBV5-1; d_gene: .; abundance: .; CDR3aa: CASSLGTAFYNSPLHF; CDR3nt: TGCGCCAGCAGCTTGGGCACAGCTTTTTATAATTCACCCCTCCACTTT
j_gene: TRBJ2-5; v_gene: TRBV30; d_gene: TRBD1; abundance: .; CDR3aa: CAWSGQGGETQYF; CDR3nt: TGTGCCTGGAGTGGACAGGGGGGGGAGACCCAGTACTTC
j_gene: TRBJ2-6; v_gene: TRBV9; d_gene: .; abundance: .; CDR3aa: CASSLQQETRGSGANVLTF; CDR3nt: TGTGCCAGCAGCCTCCAACAGGAAACCCGGGGGTCTGGGGCCAACGTCCTGACTTTC
j_gene: TRBJ1-2; v_gene: TRBV9; d_gene: .; abundance: few; CDR3aa: CASSVGQDTRYYGYTF; CDR3nt: TGTGCCAGCAGCGTTGGGCAGGACACCAGGTACTATGGCTACACCTTC
j_gene: TRBJ2-1; v_gene: TRBV10-2; d_gene: TRBD2; abundance: .; CDR3aa: CASRPRGAGGSGEQFF; CDR3nt: TGCGCCAGCAGACCCCGCGGAGCGGGGGGCTCAGGAGAGCAGTTCTTC
j_gene: TRBJ2-5; v_gene: TRBV7-2; d_gene: .; abundance: .; CDR3aa: CASSSPGRGRETQYF; CDR3nt: TGTGCCAGCAGCTCCCCGGGGAGAGGGCGGGAGACCCAGTACTTC
j_gene: TRBJ2-7; v_gene: TRBV7-9; d_gene: .; abundance: .; CDR3aa: CASSPLVQPYEQYF; CDR3nt: TGTGCCAGCAGCCCACTAGTTCAGCCGTACGAGCAGTACTTC
j_gene: TRBJ1-2; v_gene: TRBV5-1; d_gene: TRBD1; abundance: many; CDR3aa: CASSPARGDGYTF; CDR3nt: TGCGCCAGCAGCCCGGCCAGGGGGGATGGCTACACCTTC
j_gene: TRBJ1-2; v_gene: TRBV3-1/TRBV3-2; d_gene: .; abundance: once; CDR3aa: CASSQDPKGYGYTF; CDR3nt: TGTGCCAGCAGCCAAGATCCAAAGGGGTATGGCTACACCTTC
j_gene: TRBJ1-1; v_gene: TRBV5-6; d_gene: .; abundance: .; CDR3aa: CASRNRGEAFF; CDR3nt: TGTGCCAGCAGAAATAGGGGTGAAGCTTTCTTT
j_gene: TRBJ1-6; v_gene: TRBV19; d_gene: .; abundance: .; CDR3aa: CASSIPGGKFNSPLHF; CDR3nt: TGTGCCAGTAGTATCCCCGGGGGAAAATTTAATTCACCCCTCCACTTT
j_gene: TRBJ2-1; v_gene: TRBV3-1/TRBV3-2; d_gene: .; abundance: .; CDR3aa: CASSQGDIQPYNEQFF; CDR3nt: TGTGCCAGCAGCCAAGGCGACATACAGCCTTACAATGAGCAGTTCTTC